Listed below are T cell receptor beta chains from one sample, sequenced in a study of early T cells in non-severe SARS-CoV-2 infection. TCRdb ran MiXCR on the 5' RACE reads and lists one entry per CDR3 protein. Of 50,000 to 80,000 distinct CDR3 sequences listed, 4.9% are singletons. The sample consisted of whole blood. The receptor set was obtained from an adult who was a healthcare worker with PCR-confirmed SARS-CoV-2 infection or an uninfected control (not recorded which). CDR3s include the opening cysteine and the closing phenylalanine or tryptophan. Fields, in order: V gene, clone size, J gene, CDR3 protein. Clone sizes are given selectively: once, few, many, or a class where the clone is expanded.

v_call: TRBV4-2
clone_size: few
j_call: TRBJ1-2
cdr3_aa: CASSLTGSHDGYTF

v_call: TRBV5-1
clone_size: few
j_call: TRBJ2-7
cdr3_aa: CASSLGGTDYSYEQYF

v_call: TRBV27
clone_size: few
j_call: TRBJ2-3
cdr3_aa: CASSPLALPSTDTQYF

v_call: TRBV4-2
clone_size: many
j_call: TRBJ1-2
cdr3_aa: CASLPGDRGLNYGYTF

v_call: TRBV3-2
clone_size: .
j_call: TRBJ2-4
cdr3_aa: CASSSGTRNIQYF

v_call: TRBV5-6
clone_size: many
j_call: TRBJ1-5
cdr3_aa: CASSLGNQPQHF

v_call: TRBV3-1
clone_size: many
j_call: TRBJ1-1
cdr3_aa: CASSQHQGRTEAFF

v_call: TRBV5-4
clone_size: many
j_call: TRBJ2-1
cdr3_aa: CASSLTSGTYNEQFF

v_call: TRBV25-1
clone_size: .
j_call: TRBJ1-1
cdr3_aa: CASSESVGRILF

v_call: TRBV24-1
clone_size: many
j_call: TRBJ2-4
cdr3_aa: CATSGGAGNIQYF

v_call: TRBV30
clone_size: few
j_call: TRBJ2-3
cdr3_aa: CAWSEHTQYF

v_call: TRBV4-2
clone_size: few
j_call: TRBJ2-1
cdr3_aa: CASSQATGTSAGNEQFF

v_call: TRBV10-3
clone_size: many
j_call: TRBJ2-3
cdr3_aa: CAISESGAALEPDTQYF

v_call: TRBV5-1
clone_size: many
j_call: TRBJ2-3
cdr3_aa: CASSLARESTDTQYF

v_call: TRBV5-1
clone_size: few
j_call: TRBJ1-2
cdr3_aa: CASSSPGQIYGYTF

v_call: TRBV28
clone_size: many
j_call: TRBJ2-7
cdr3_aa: CASSSPGQINEQYF

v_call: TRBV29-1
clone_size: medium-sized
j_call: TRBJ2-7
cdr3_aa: CSVIGQGEGEQYF

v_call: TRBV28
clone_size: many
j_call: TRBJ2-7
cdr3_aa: CASSYRTSGGTYEQYF

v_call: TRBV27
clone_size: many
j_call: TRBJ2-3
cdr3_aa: CASAKRITDTQYF

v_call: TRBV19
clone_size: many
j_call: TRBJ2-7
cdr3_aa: CASSAGQRSYEQYF

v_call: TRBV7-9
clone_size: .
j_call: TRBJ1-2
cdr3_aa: CASSPGGVGYTF

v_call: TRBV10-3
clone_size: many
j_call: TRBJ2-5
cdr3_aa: CASRGGRTEQETQYF

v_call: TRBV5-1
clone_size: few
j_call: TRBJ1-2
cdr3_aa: CASSQLQGARYGYTF

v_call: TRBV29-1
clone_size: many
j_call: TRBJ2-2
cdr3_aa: CSVVRPPNTGELFF

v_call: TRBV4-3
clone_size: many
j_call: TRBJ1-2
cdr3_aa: CASSQDPNYGYTF

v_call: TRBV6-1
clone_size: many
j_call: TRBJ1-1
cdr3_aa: CASSERQGLTEAFF

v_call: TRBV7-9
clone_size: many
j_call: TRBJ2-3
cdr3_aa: CASSWALALTDTQYF

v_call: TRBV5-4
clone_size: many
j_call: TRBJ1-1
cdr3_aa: CASSPPGVEGTEAFF

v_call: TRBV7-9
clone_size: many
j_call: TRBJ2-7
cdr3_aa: CASSPPSTGDSLSYEQYF

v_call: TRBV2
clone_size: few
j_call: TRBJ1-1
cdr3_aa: CASSELAGGEVNTEAFF

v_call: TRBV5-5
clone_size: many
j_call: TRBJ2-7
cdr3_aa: CASSLLGAGVPYEQYF

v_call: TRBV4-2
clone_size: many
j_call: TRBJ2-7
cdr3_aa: CASSQDFGDRTYEQYF

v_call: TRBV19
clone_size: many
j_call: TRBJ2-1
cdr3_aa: CASSIAGYNEQFF